This T cell receptor (beta chain) was obtained from a study of blood T cell repertoires in COVID-19. Across the study: The cDNA or gDNA used as material had been derived from T cells, B-cell-depleted T cells, or PBMCs.

Participants were aged roughly 18 to 90 years, lived in around 25 US areas, and enrolled virtually. In Cohort 3, a recovered donor had either two negative PCRs, clearance, or symptom resolution. Methods used by the authors: Counts of nucleated cells, estimated from reference gene primer amplification, were obtained. Assay: immunoSEQ multiplex PCR; the TCRdb copy retains only in-frame clones and omits some. V and J calls and clone size are those listed in that table; D and trimming were worked out from the DNA. The sample includes some 320,000 clones, roughly 90% of them seen just once. Unmatched junction bases numbered 6, after V lost 3 bases and J lost 1 base. CDR3 length: 16 amino acids. Germline CDR1 SGHVS, CDR2 FQNEAQ.

Input material: PBMCs or T cells enriched from blood (not recorded which). This sequence originates from a man in his 60s who had recovered from COVID-19. The chain employs TRBV7-8 and TRBJ1-5; 7 bases agree with TRBD1. The CDR3 sequence is CASSFMTGTSNQPQHF. CDR3 DNA sequence: TGTGCCAGCAGCTTCATGACAGGGACAAGCAATCAGCCCCAGCATTTT.